This TCR beta chain was identified in a study of blood T cells in healthy people across ages. Germline CDR1 DFQATT, CDR2 SNEGSKA (reference sequence). The CDR3 has 15 residues. V gave up 5 bases and J gave up 4 bases; unmatched junction bases: 13. A sample-barcoded 5' primer and a J-beta primer mix were used in a second PCR of roughly 6 to 11 cycles. TCRdb called the 5' RACE reads again in MiXCR, with one record for every CDR3 protein. The table lists 650,000 to 1,000,000 distinct CDR3 sequences, around 36% of them singletons. The chain uses TRBV20-1 and TRBJ1-2; TRBD1 matches 7 bases. The specimen sequenced was blood. The receptor comes from a man aged 18-30 years in good health. CDR3 DNA: TGCAGTGCTGTTCCACCGGGACAGCTTCTCTATGGCTACACCTTC. Translating it yields CSAVPPGQLLYGYTF.